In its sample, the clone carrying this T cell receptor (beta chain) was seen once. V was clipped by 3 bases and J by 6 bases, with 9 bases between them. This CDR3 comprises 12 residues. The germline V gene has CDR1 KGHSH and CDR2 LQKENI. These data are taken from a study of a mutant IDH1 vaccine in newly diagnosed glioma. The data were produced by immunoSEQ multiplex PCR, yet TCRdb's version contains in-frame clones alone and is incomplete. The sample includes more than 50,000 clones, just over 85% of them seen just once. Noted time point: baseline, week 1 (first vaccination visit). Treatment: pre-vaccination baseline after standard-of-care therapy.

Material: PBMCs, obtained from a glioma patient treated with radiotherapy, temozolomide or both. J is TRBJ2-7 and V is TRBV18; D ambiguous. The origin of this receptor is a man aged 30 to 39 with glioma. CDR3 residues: CASSPMAIEQYF. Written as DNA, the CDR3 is TGTGCCAGCTCACCTATGGCAATCGAGCAGTACTTC.